This paragraph reports one T cell receptor beta chain. Antigen specificity is unknown. Stated treatment: oral pan-JAK inhibitor, 5-10 mg twice daily. The data were obtained in a study of CD8+ T cells in alopecia areata. Notes on the study in general: TCR sharing was clearer in mice than between patients, perhaps partly owing to patient HLA diversity.

Reverse transcribed after extraction, RNA yielded cDNA as the sequencing template. Profiled with immunoSEQ multiplex PCR; TCRdb holds only in-frame clones, not every one. The sample yields approximately 130,000 clones, approximately 57% seen once. The sample was CD4+ T cells sorted from blood, taken at week 4, from a patient treated with tofacitinib. The sequence came from a human donor with alopecia areata.

As DNA, the CDR3 is TGTGCAAAAGGGGGGCCCGGAGGGACAGATACGCAGTATTTT. It encodes CAKGGPGGTDTQYF. The chain uses TRBV30 and TRBJ2-3; TRBD1 or TRBD2 may be the D gene (6 bases each). Germline-derived CDR1 and CDR2 are GTSNPN and SVGIG (reference sequence). The CDR3 is 14 amino acids.